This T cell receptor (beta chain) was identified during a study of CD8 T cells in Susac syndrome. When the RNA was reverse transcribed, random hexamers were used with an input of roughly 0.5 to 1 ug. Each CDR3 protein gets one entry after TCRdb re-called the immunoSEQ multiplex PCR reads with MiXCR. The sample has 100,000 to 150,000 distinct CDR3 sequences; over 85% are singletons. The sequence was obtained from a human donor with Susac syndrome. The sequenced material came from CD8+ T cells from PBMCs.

The CDR3 sequence: CASSFRDRPSTDTQYF. The DNA of the CDR3 is TGTGCCAGCAGTTTCCGGGACAGACCTAGCACAGATACGCAGTATTTT. This chain links TRBV28 with TRBJ2-3, with 7 bases fitting TRBD1. The CDR3 covers 16 residues. CDR1 is MDHEN and CDR2 is SYDVKM in the germline V gene. V lost 3 bases and J lost 0; bases outside the gene matches: 6. The full variable domain, completed using reference TRBV28 and TRBJ2-3, is DVKVTQSSRYLVKRTGEKVFLECVQDMDHENMFWYRQDPGLGLRLIYFSYDVKMKEKGDIPEGYSVSREKKERFSLILESASTNQTSMYLCASSFRDRPSTDTQYFGPGTRLTVL.